This TCR beta chain was sequenced during a study of T-cell reconstitution after alpha-beta-depleted transplantation in children. This clonotype was recorded many times. During its preparation, the TCRbeta library received unique molecular identifiers. MiXCR, applied by TCRdb to the PCR reads, yields one record per CDR3 protein. The repertoire has 150,000 to 250,000 distinct CDR3 sequences, 13% to 15% of them found once; the top ten carry less than 15%. CDR3 size: 15 residues. The germline V and J ends were trimmed by 2 bases and 5 bases, with 15 bases remaining between them. Germline assignment: CDR1 MDHEN and CDR2 SYDVKM.

This clonotype was sampled from a human donor who donated a stem cell graft to a child with acute lymphoblastic leukemia. Specimen: PBMCs from the stem cell graft donor, collected from the stem cell graft. The chain employs TRBV28 and TRBJ1-1, with D possibly being TRBD1 (6 bases). This CDR3 is CASSLMWQGRTEAFF. The CDR3 region has the DNA TGTGCCAGCAGTTTAATGTGGCAGGGGAGAACTGAAGCTTTCTTT.